This TCR beta chain emerged from a study of shared clonotypes between healthy human individuals. The study drew its donors from healthy HIV-negative adults without recent acute infections or vaccinations. For genomic DNA, unsorted samples relied on approximately 100 million PBMCs. The authors ran unsorted PBMC replicate PCRs on around 270 ng DNA, around 27,000 T cell genomes. TCRdb keeps only in-frame clones here, not all; method: immunoSEQ multiplex PCR. The data contain around 500,000 clones, 76% of them singletons. Per the germline V gene, CDR1 is SNHLY and CDR2 is FYNNEI. J gave up 2 bases and V 6 bases, and 5 bases lay outside the gene matches. The CDR3 is 15 residues long.

The rearrangement uses TRBV2 and TRBJ2-5, with 11 bases matching TRBD2. The clonotype comes from a woman in her thirties or forties in good health. Some clones in this sample may be carry-over from other donors' samples. The sample taken for sequencing was PBMCs. The CDR3 here is CASRGTSGLQETQYF. DNA of the CDR3: TGTGCCAGCAGGGGGACTAGCGGACTACAAGAGACCCAGTACTTC.